Here is one T cell receptor beta chain with its context. Single viable CD3+CD4+CD8-CD45RO+ cells were sorted as the memory CD4+ T cells. Germline-derived CDR1 and CDR2 are SGDLS and YYNGEE. The CDR3 consists of 14 residues. The V end was cut by 3 bases, the J end by 8 bases, with 12 bases between. This table comes from immunoSEQ multiplex PCR, and its TCRdb copy is limited to in-frame clones, with some not included. The repertoire holds around 45,000 clones, with roughly 80% as singletons. This specimen comes from a study of memory CD4+ T cells and cytomegalovirus serostatus. The chain links TRBV9 to TRBJ1-6; unclear D gene. The receptor was isolated from an adult in good health and CMV-seronegative. The material sequenced was memory CD4+ T cells from blood. The CDR3 loop reads CASSAAPLDSPLHF. In DNA, the CDR3 is TGTGCCAGCAGCGCCGCCCCCTTGGATTCACCCCTCCACTTT.